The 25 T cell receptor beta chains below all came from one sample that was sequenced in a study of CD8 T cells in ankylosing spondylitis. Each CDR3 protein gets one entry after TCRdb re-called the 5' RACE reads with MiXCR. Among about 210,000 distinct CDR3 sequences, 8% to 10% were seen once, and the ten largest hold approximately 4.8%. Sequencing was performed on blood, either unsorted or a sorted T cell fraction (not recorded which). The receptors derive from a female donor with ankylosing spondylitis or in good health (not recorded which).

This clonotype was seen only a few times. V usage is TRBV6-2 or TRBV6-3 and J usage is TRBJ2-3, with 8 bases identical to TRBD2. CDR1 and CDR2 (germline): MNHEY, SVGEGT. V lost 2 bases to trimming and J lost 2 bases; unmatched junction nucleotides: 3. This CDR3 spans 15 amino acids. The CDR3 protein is CASSYHGRDTDTQYF. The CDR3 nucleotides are TGTGCCAGCAGTTACCACGGGAGGGACACAGATACGCAGTATTTT.

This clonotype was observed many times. The CDR3 spells CASSLGWGTTTDTQYF. As DNA, the CDR3 is TGTGCCAGCAGCTTAGGGTGGGGGACTACCACAGATACGCAGTATTTT. The chain uses TRBV7-3 and TRBJ2-3; 7 bases fit TRBD2. The junction had 7 bases not matched to a gene; V was cut back by 2 bases and J by 2 bases. This CDR3 has 16 residues. Germline V gives CDR1 SGHTA, CDR2 FQGTGA.

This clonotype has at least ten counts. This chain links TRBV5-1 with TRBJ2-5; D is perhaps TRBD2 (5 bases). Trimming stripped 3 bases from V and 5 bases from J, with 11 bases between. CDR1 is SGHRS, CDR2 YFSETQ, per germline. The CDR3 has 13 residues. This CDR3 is CASSSTRRETQYF. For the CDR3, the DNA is TGCGCCAGCAGCTCAACTAGGAGGGAGACCCAGTACTTC.

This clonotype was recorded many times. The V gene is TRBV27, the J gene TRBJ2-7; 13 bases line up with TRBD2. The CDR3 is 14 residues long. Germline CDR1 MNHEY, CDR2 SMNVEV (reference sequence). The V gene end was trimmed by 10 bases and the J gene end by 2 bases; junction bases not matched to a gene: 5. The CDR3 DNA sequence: TGTGCCACGAGGGGACTAGCGGGACCCTACGAGCAGTACTTC. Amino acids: CATRGLAGPYEQYF.

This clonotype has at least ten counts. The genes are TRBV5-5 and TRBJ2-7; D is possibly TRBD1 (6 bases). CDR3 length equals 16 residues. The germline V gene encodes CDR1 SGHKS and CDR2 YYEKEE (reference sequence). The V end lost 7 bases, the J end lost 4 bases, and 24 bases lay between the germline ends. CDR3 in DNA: TGTGCCAGCCAAGGGGGACCAGGGCGTGGAAAGTACGAGCAGTACTTC. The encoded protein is CASQGGPGRGKYEQYF. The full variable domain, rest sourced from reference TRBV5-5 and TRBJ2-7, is DAGVTQSPTHLIKTRGQQVTLRCSPISGHKSVSWYQQVLGQGPQFIFQYYEKEERGRGNFPDRFSARQFPNYSSELNVNALLLGDSALYLCASQGGPGRGKYEQYFGPGTRLTVT.

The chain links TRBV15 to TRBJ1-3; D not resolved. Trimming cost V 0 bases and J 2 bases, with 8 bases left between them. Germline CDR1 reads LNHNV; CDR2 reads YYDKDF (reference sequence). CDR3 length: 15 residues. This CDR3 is CATSRDPVTGNTIYF. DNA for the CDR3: TGTGCCACCAGCAGAGACCCAGTAACTGGAAACACCATATATTTT.

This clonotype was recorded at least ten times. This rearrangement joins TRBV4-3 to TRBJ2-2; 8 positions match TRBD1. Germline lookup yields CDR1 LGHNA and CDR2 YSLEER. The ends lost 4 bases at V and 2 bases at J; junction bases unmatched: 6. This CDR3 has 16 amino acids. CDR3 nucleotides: TGCGCCAGCAGCCGAGACAGGGGCCAAAACACCGGGGAGCTGTTTTTT. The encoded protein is CASSRDRGQNTGELFF.

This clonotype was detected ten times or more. CDR3: CASSLVGRENEQFF. CDR3 DNA sequence: TGCGCCAGCAGCTTGGTGGGGAGGGAAAATGAGCAGTTCTTC. The V call is TRBV5-1, the J call TRBJ2-1, with 7 bases aligning to TRBD2. The V segment lost 0 bases and the J segment 7 bases; nucleotides outside the gene matches: 4. The CDR3 runs to 14 residues. Germline lookup yields CDR1 SGHRS and CDR2 YFSETQ.

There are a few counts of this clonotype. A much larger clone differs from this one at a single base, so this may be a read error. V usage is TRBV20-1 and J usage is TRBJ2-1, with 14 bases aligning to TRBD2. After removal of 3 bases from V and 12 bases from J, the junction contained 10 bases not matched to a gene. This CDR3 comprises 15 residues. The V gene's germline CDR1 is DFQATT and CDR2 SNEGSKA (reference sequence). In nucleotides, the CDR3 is TGCAGTGCTAGGAATCAGACTAGCGGGAGGGACCGGCAGTTCTTC. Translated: CSARNQTSGRDRQFF.

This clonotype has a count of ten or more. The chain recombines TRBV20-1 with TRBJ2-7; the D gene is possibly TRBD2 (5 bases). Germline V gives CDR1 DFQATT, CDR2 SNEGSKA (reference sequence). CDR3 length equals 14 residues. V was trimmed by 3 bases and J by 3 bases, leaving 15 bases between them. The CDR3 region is CSARDSLGFYEQYF. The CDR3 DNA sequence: TGCAGTGCTAGGGACTCACTAGGATTCTACGAGCAGTACTTC.

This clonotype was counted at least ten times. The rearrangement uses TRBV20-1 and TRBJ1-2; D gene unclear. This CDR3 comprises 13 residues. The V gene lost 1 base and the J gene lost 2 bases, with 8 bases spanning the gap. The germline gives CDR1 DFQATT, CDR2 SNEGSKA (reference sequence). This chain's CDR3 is CSARGTLNYGYTF. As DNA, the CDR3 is TGCAGTGCTAGAGGAACACTGAACTATGGCTACACCTTC.

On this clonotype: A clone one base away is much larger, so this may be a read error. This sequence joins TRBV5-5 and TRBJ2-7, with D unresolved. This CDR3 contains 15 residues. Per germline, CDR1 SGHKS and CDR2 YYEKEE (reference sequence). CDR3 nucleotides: TGTGCCTGCAGCTTGAGGCCGGGCGAAGCCTACGAGCAGTACTTC. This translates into CACSLRPGEAYEQYF.

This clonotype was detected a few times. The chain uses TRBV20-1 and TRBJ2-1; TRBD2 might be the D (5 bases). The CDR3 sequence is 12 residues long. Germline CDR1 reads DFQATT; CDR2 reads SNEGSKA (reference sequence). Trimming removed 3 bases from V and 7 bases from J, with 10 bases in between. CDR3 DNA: TGCAGTGCTAGTGGGAGAGGGAATGAGCAGTTCTTC. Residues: CSASGRGNEQFF.

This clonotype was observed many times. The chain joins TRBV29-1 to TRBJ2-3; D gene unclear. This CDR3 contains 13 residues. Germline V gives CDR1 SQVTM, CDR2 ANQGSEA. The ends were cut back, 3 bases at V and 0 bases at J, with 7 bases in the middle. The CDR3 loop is CSVDPVSTDTQYF. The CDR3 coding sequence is TGCAGCGTTGACCCGGTTAGCACAGATACGCAGTATTTT.

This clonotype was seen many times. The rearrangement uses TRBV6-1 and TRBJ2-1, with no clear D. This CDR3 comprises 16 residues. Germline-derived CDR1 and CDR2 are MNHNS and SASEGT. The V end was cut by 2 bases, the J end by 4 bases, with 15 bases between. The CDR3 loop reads CASSEPGVGSYNEQFF. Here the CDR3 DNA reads TGTGCCAGCAGTGAACCGGGTGTGGGATCTTACAATGAGCAGTTCTTC.

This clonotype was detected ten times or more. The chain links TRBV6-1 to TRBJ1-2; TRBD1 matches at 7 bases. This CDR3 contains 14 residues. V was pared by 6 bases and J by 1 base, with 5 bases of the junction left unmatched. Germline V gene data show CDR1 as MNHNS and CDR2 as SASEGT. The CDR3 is CASSSGQRNYGYTF. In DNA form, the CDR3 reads TGTGCCAGCAGCTCGGGACAGCGTAACTATGGCTACACCTTC.

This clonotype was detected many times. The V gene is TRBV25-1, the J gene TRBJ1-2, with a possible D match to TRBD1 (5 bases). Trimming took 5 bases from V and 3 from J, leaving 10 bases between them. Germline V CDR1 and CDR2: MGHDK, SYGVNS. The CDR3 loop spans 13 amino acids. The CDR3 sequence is CASSSGFYYGYTF. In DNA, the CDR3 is TGTGCCAGCAGTTCAGGGTTCTACTATGGCTACACCTTC.

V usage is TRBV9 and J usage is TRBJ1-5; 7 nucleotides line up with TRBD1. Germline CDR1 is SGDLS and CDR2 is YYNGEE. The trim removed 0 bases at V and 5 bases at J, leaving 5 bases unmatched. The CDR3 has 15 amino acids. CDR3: CASSVEGASDQPQHF. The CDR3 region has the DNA TGTGCCAGCAGCGTAGAGGGGGCAAGTGATCAGCCCCAGCATTTT.

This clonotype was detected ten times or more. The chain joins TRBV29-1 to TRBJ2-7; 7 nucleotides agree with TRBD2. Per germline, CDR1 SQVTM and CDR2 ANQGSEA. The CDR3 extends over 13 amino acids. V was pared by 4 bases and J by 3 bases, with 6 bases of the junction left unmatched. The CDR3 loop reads CSVAGSGNYEQYF. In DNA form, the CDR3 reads TGCAGCGTTGCTGGGAGCGGGAACTACGAGCAGTACTTC.

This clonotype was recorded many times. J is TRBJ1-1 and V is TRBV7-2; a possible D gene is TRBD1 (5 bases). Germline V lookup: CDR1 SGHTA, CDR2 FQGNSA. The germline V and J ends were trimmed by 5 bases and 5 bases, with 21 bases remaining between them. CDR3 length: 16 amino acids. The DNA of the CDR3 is TGTGCCAGCAGCCAGGCTGCCAGGGTGAGTTGGACTGAAGCTTTCTTT. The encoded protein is CASSQAARVSWTEAFF.

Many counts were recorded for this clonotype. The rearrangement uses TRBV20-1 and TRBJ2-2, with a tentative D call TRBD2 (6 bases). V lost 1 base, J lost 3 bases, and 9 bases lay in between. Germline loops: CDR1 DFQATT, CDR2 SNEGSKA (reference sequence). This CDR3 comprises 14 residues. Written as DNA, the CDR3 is TGCAGTGCTAGAGTCGGGAGCGACACCGGGGAGCTGTTTTTT. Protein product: CSARVGSDTGELFF.

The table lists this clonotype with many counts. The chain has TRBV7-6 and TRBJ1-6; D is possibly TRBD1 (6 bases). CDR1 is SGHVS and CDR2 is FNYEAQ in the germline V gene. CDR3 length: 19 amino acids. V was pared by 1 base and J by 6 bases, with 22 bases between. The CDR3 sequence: CASSLGRTARRGGNSPLHF. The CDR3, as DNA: TGTGCCAGCAGCTTAGGCCGGACCGCAAGGAGAGGGGGTAATTCACCCCTCCACTTT.

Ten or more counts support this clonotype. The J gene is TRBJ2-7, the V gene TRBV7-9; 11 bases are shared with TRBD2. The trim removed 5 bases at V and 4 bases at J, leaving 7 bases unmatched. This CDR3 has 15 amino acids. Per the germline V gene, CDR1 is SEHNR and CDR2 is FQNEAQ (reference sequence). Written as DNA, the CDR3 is TGTGCCAGCAGCCGAACTAGCGGGAGTGGGTACGAGCAGTACTTC. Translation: CASSRTSGSGYEQYF.

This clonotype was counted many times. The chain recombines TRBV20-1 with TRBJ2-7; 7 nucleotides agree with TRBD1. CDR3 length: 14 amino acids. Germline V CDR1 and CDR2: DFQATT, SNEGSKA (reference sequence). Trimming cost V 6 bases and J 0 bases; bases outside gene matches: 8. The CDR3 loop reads CSADWTGSSYEQYF. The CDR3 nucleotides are TGCAGTGCAGATTGGACAGGTAGCTCCTACGAGCAGTACTTC.

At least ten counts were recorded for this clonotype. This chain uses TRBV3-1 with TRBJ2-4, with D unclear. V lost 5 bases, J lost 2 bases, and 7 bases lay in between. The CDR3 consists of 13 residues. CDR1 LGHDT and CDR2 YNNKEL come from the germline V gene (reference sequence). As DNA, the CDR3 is TGTGCCAGCAGCTTCAGGTCCAAAAACATTCAGTACTTC. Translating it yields CASSFRSKNIQYF. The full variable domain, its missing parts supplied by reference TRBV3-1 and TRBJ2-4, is DTAVSQTPKYLVTQMGNDKSIKCEQNLGHDTMYWYKQDSKKFLKIMFSYNNKELIINETVPNRFSPKSPDKAHLNLHINSLELGDSAVYFCASSFRSKNIQYFGAGTRLSVL.